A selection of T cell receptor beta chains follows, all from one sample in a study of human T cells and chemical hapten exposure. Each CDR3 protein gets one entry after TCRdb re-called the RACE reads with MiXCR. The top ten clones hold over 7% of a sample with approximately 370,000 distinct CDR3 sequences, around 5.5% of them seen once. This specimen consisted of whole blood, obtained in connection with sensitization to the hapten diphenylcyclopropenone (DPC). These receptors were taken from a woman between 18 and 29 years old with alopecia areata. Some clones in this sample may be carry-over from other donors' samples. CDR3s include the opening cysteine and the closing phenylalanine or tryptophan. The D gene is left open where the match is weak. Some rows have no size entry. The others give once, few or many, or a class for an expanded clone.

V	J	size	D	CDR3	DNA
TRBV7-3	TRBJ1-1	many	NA	CASSPGWGTEAFF	TGTGCCAGCAGCCCAGGGTGGGGGACTGAAGCTTTCTTT
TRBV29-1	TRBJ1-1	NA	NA	CSANPPQGPEAFF	TGCAGCGCTAACCCGCCACAGGGTCCTGAAGCTTTCTTT
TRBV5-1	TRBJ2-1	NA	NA	CASSLAVHEQFF	TGCGCCAGCAGCTTGGCCGTGCATGAGCAGTTCTTC
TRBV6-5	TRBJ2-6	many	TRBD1	CASSSGTDVTGANVLTF	TGTGCCAGCAGTTCTGGGACAGACGTAACTGGGGCCAACGTCCTGACTTTC
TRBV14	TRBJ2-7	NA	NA	CASSPLPGRQYF	TGTGCCAGCAGCCCCTTGCCCGGGAGGCAGTACTTC
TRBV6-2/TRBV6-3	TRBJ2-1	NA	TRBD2	CASSYRTSGGYRFF	TGTGCCAGCAGTTACCGGACTAGCGGGGGGTATAGGTTCTTC
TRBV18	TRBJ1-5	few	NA	CASSPGGNDQPQHF	TGTGCCAGCTCACCAGGGGGGAACGATCAGCCCCAGCATTTT
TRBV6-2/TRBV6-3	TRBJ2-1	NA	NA	CASSSWTADNEQFF	TGTGCCAGCAGTTCCTGGACAGCCGACAATGAGCAGTTCTTC
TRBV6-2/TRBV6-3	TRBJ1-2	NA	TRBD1	CASSGRQGNDYGYTF	TGTGCCAGCAGTGGAAGACAGGGGAACGACTATGGCTACACCTTC
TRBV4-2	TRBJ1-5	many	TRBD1	CASSQEDRGNQPQHF	TGTGCCAGCAGCCAAGAGGACAGGGGTAATCAGCCCCAGCATTTT
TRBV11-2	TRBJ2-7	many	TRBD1	CASSLISPPGQPLYYEQYF	TGTGCCAGCAGCTTAATTAGTCCTCCGGGACAGCCCCTATACTACGAGCAGTACTTC
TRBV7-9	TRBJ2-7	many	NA	CASSTPSSGEQYF	TGTGCCAGCAGCACCCCCTCCTCGGGCGAGCAGTACTTC
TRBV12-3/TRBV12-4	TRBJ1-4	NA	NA	CASSLGGGEKLFF	TGTGCCAGCAGTTTAGGGGGAGGTGAAAAACTGTTTTTT
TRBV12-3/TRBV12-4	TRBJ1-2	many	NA	CASGPPPWLNYGYTF	TGTGCCAGCGGACCGCCCCCCTGGTTGAACTATGGCTACACCTTC
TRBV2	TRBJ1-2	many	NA	CASSGNVGYGYTF	TGTGCCAGCAGTGGAAATGTGGGCTATGGCTACACCTTC
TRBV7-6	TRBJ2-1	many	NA	CASSLGPEQFF	TGTGCCAGCAGCTTGGGACCTGAGCAGTTCTTC
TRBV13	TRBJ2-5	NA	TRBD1	CASSPQGEQETQYF	TGTGCCAGCAGCCCACAGGGGGAACAAGAGACCCAGTACTTC
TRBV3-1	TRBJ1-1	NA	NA	CASSQFGSGEAFF	TGTGCCAGCAGCCAATTCGGGTCAGGGGAAGCTTTCTTT
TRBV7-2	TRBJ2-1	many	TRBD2	CASSPRGLSGGAHEQFF	TGTGCCAGCAGCCCCAGGGGGCTAAGCGGGGGGGCCCATGAGCAGTTCTTC
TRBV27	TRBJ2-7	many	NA	CASSLGESVEQYF	TGTGCCAGCAGTTTGGGGGAATCGGTCGAGCAGTACTTC
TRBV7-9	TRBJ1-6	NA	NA	CASSDDNREELHF	TGTGCCAGCAGTGACGACAACAGGGAAGAGCTCCACTTT
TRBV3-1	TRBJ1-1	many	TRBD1	CASSYFQSDRTNTEAFF	TGTGCCAGCAGCTATTTTCAATCGGACAGGACGAACACTGAAGCTTTCTTT
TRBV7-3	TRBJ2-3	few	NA	CASSLLPAPADTQYF	TGTGCCAGCAGCTTACTCCCTGCTCCCGCTGATACGCAGTATTTT
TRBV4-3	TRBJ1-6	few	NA	CASSQDDRGPGDSPLHF	TGCGCCAGCAGCCAAGACGATCGGGGACCAGGGGATTCACCCCTCCACTTT
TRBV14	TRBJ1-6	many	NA	CASSPYFGQTYNSPLHF	TGTGCCAGCAGCCCTTACTTTGGACAAACCTATAATTCACCCCTCCACTTT
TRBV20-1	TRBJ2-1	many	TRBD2	CSASSGGSYNEQFF	TGCAGTGCGAGTAGCGGGGGGAGTTACAATGAGCAGTTCTTC
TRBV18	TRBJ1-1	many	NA	CASSQSSTEAFF	TGTGCCAGCTCACAATCGAGCACTGAAGCTTTCTTT
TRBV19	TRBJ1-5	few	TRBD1	CASSGQGADQPQHF	TGTGCCAGTAGTGGACAGGGGGCAGATCAGCCCCAGCATTTT
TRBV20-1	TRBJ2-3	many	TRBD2	CSASSAGGRSDTQYF	TGCAGTGCTAGCTCGGCGGGGGGGCGATCAGATACGCAGTATTTT
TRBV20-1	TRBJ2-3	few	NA	CSARGPAGSEDTQYF	TGCAGTGCTAGAGGGCCGGCGGGGTCCGAGGATACGCAGTATTTT
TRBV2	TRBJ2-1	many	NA	CASSEAGRGHEQFF	TGTGCCAGCAGTGAAGCGGGGCGGGGGCATGAGCAGTTCTTC
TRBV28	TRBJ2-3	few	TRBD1	CASSRQGDTDTQYF	TGTGCCAGCTCCCGACAGGGAGACACAGATACGCAGTATTTT
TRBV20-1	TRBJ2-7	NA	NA	CSASRVYYEQYF	TGCAGTGCTAGCCGAGTCTACTACGAGCAGTACTTC
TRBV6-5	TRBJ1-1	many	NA	CASSYFSTTTNTEAFF	TGTGCCAGCAGTTACTTCTCCACGACGACGAACACTGAAGCTTTCTTT
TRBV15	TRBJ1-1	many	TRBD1	CATSRALVNRGSEAFF	TGTGCCACCAGCAGAGCCTTAGTAAACAGGGGGAGTGAAGCTTTCTTT
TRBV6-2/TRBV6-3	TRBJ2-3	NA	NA	CASSYSSTGEMADTQYF	TGTGCCAGCAGTTACTCATCTACAGGAGAGATGGCAGATACGCAGTATTTT
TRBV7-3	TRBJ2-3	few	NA	CASSADSTDTQYF	TGTGCCAGCAGCGCGGACTCCACAGATACGCAGTATTTT
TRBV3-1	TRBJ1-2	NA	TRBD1	CASRTTQGDYGYTF	TGTGCCAGCAGGACGACGCAGGGGGACTATGGCTACACCTTC
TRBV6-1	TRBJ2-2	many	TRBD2	CASSERRGGPGELFF	TGTGCCAGCAGTGAACGGCGGGGGGGCCCCGGGGAGCTGTTTTTT
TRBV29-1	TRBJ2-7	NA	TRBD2	CSVGEGEQYF	TGCAGCGTTGGGGAGGGGGAGCAGTACTTC
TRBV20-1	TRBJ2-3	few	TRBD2	CSASRTSGGSSTDTQYF	TGCAGTGCTAGTAGGACTAGCGGGGGGTCTAGCACAGATACGCAGTATTTT